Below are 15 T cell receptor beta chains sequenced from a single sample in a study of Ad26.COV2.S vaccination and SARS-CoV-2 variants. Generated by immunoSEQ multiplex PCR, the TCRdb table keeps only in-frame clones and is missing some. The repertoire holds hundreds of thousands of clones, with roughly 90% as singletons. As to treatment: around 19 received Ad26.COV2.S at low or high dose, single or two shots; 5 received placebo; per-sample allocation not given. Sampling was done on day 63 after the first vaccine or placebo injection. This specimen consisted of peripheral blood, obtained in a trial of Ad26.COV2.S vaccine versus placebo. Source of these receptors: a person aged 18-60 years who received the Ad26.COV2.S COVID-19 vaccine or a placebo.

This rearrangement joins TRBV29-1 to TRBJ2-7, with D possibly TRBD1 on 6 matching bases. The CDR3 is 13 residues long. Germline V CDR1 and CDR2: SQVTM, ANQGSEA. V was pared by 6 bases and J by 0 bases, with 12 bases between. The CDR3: CSVGTWSSYEQYF. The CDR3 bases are TGCAGCGTCGGGACATGGAGCTCCTACGAGCAGTACTTC.

The CDR3 region is CASSQEDGLNTEAFF. The DNA for the CDR3 is TGTGCCAGCAGCCAAGAAGACGGCCTGAACACTGAAGCTTTCTTT. The chain is built from TRBV3-1 (or the pseudogene TRBV3-2) and TRBJ1-1; no clear D. The germline V gene encodes CDR1 LGHDT and CDR2 YNNKEL (reference sequence). V lost 0 bases to trimming and J lost 0 bases, with 8 bases between them. The CDR3 runs 15 residues.

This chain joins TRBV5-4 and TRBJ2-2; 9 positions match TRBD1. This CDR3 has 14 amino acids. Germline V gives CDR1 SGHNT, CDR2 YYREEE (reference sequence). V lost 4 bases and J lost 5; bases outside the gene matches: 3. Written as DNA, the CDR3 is TGTGCCAGCAGCCGGGACAGGGATACCGGGGAGCTGTTTTTT. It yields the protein CASSRDRDTGELFF.

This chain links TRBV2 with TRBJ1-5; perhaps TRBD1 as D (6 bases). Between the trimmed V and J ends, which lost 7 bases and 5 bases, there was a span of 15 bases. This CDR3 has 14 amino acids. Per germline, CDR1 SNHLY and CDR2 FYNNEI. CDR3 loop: CASKEGTGYQPQHF. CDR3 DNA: TGTGCCAGCAAGGAGGGTACAGGGTATCAGCCCCAGCATTTT.

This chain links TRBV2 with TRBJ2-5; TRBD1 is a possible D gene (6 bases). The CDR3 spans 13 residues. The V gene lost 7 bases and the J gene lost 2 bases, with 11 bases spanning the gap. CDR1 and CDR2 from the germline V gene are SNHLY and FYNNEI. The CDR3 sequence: CASIDRTQETQYF. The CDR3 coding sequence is TGTGCCAGCATAGACAGGACGCAAGAGACCCAGTACTTC.

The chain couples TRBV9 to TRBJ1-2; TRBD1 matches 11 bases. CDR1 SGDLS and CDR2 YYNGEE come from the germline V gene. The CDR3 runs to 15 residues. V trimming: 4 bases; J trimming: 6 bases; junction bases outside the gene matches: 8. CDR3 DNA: TGTGCCAGCAGCCCCGAAGGGACAGGGGGTAATGGCTACACCTTC. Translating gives CASSPEGTGGNGYTF.

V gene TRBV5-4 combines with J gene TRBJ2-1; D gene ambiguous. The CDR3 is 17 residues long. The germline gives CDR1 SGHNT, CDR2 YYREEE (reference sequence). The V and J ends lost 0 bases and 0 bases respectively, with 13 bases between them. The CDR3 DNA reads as TGTGCCAGCAGCTTGGGGGCAAGCGTAAGCTCCTACAATGAGCAGTTCTTC. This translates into CASSLGASVSSYNEQFF.

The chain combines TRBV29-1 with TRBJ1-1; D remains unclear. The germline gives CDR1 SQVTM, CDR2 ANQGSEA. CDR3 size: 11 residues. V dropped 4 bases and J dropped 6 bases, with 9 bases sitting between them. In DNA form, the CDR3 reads TGCAGCGTTGCATGGGTAGCTGAAGCTTTCTTT. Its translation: CSVAWVAEAFF.

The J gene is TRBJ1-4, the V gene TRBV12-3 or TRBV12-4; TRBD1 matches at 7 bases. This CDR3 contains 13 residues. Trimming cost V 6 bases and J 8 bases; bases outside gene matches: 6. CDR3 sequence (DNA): TGTGCCAGCAGCACCCAGGGGGGGGAAAAACTGTTTTTT. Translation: CASSTQGGEKLFF.

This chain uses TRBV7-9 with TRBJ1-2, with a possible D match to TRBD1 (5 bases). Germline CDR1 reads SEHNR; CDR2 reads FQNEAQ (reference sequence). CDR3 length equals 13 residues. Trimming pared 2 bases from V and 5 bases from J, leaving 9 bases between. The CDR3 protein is CASSLRAGYGYTF. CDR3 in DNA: TGTGCCAGCAGCTTACGGGCAGGGTATGGCTACACCTTC.

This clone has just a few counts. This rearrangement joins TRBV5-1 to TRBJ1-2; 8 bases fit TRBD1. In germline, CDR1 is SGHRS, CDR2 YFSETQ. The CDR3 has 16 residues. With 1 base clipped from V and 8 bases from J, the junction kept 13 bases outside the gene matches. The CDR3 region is CASSLPGQVEGSGYTF. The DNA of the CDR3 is TGCGCCAGCAGCTTGCCGGGACAGGTAGAAGGGAGCGGCTACACCTTC.

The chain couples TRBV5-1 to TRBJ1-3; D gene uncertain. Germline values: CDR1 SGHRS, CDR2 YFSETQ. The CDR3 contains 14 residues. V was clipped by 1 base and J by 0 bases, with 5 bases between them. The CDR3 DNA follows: TGCGCCAGCAGCTTGTCGAGCTCTGGAAACACCATATATTTT. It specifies CASSLSSSGNTIYF.

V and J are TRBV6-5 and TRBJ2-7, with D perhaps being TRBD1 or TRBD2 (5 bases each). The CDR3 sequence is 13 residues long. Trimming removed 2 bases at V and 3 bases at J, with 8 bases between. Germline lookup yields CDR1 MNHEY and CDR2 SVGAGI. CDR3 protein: CASSYRGLYEQYF. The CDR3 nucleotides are TGTGCCAGCAGTTACCGGGGCCTCTACGAGCAGTACTTC.

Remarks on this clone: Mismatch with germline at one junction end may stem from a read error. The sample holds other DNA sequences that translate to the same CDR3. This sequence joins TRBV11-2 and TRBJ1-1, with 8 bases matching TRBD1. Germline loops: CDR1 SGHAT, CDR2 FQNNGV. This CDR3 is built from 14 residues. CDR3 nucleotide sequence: TGTGCCAGCAGCCTAGACAGGGGTGGAACTGAAGCTTTCTTT. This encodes CASSLDRGGTEAFF.

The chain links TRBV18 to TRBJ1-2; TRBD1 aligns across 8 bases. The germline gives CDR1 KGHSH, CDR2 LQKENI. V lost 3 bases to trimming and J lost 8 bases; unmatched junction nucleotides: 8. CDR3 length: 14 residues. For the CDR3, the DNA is TGTGCCAGCTCACCGGGCAGGGGGCTATGGGGCTACACCTTC. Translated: CASSPGRGLWGYTF.